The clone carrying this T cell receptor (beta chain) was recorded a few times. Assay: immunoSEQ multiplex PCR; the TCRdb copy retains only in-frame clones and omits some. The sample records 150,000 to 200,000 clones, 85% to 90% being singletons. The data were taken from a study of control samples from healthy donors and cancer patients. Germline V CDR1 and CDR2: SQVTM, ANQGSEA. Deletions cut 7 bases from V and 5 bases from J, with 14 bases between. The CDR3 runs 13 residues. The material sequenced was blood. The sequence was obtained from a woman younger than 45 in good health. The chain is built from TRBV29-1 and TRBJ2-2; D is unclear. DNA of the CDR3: TGCAGCGCCACCGTCGGGCGGACCGGGGAGCTGTTTTTT. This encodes CSATVGRTGELFF.